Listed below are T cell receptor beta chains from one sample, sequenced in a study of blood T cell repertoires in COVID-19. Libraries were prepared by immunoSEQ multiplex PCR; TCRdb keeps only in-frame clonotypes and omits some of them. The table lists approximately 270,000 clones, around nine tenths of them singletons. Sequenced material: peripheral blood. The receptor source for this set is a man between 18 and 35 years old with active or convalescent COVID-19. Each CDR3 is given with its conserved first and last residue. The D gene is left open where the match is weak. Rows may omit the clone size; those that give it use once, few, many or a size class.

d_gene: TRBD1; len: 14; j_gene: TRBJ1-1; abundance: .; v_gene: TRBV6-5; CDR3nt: TGTGCCAGCACCGGGGACAGGAGGAACACTGAAGCTTTCTTT; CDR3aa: CASTGDRRNTEAFF
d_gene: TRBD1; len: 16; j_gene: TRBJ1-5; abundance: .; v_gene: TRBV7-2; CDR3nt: TGTGCCAGCAGCTTAGTAGGACAGGGGAATAATCAGCCCCAGCATTTT; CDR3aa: CASSLVGQGNNQPQHF
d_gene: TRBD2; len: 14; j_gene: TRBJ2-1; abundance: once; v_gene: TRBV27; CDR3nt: TGTGCCAGCAGTACCTGGACTAGAAAGGATGAGCAGTTCTTC; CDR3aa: CASSTWTRKDEQFF
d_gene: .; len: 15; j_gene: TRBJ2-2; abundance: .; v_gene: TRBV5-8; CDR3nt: TGTGCCAGCAGCTTGGAATGGCAGGGGACCGGGGAGCTGTTTTTT; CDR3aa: CASSLEWQGTGELFF
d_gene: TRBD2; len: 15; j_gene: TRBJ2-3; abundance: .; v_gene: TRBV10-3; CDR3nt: TGTGCCATCAGCCCTGGACTAGCGGGAGACGATACGCAGTATTTT; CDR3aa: CAISPGLAGDDTQYF
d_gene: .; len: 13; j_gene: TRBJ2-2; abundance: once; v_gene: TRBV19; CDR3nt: TGTGCCACGTGGGCAGGGAACACCGGGGAGCTGTTTTTT; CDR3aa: CATWAGNTGELFF
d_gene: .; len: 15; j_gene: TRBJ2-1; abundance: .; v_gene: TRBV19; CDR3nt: TGTGCCAGTAGTATATCTAGGGGGACCTACAATGAGCAGTTCTTC; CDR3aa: CASSISRGTYNEQFF
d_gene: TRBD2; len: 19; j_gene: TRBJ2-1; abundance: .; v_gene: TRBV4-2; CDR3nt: TGTGCCAGCAGCCCCCGACTAGCGGGAGGGCCGAGCACCTACAATGAGCAGTTCTTC; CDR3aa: CASSPRLAGGPSTYNEQFF
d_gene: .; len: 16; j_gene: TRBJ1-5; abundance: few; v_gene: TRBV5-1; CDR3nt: TGCGCCAGCAGCTTGGCAGGCGTGAATAGCAATCAGCCCCAGCATTTT; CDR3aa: CASSLAGVNSNQPQHF
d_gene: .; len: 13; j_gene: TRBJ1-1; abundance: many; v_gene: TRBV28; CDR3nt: TGTGCCAGCAGTTTATTCTCGGGAATTGAAGCTTTCTTT; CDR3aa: CASSLFSGIEAFF
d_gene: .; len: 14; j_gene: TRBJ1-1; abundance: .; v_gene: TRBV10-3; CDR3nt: TGTGCCATCAGTGCTTCGGGAATGAACACTGAAGCTTTCTTT; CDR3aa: CAISASGMNTEAFF
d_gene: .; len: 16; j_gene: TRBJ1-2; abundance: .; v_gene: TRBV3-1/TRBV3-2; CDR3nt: TGTGCCAGCAGCCAGGCCGTGGGGGCCCCCAACTATGGCTACACCTTC; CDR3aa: CASSQAVGAPNYGYTF
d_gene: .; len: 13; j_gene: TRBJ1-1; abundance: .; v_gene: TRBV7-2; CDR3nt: TGTGCCAGCAGCTTAGTGGCAAGCACTGAAGCTTTCTTT; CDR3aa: CASSLVASTEAFF
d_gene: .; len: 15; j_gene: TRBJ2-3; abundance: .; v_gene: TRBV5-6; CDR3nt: TGTGCCAGCAGCTTCCGCCCAACTAGCACAGATACGCAGTATTTT; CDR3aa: CASSFRPTSTDTQYF
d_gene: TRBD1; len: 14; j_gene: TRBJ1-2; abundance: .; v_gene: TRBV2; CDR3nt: TGTGCCACCCTAATCCGACAGGGCCCTCTGGGCTACACCTTC; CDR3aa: CATLIRQGPLGYTF
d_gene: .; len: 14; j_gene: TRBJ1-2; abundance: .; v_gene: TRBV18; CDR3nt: TGTGCCAGCTCACCTTCTGGGAGGGACTATGGCTACACCTTC; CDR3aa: CASSPSGRDYGYTF
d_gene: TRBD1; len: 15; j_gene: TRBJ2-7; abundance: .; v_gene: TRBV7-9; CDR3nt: TGTGCCAGCAGCTTATGGGACAGCCCTTCCTACGAGCAGTACTTC; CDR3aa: CASSLWDSPSYEQYF
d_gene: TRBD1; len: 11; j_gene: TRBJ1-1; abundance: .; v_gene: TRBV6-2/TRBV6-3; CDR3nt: TGTGCCAGCAGTACAGGGGGCACGGCTTTCTTT; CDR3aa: CASSTGGTAFF
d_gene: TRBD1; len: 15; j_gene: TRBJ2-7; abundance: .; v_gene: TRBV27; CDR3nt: TGTGCCAGCAGTTTAGGGACAGATCATACCTACGAGCAGTACTTC; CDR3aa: CASSLGTDHTYEQYF
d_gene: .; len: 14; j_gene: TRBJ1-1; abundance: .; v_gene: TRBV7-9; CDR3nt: TGTGCCAGCAGCTTATCACAGGCAGTGGGTGAAGCTTTCTTT; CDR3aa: CASSLSQAVGEAFF
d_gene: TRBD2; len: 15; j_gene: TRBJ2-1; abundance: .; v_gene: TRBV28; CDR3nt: TGTGCCAGCAGTTTGAGTAGCGGGAGGACTAGTGAGCAGTTCTTC; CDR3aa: CASSLSSGRTSEQFF
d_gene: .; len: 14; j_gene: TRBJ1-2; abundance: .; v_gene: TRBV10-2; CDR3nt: TGCGCCAGCAGTGAGTCAGGGGGTACTACTGGCTACACCTTC; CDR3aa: CASSESGGTTGYTF
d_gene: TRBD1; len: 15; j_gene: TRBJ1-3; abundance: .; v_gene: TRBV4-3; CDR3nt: TGCGCCAGCAGCCTCACCGGACAGGGCGGAAACACCATATATTTT; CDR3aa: CASSLTGQGGNTIYF
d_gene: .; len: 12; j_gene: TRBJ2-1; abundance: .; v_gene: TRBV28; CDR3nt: TGTGCCAGCGGGAGGAACTACAATGAGCAGTTCTTC; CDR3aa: CASGRNYNEQFF
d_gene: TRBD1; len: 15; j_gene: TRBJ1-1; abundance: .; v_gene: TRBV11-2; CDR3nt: TGTGCCAGCAGCCGAGGGACAGGGCATAAGGCTGAAGCTTTCTTT; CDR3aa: CASSRGTGHKAEAFF
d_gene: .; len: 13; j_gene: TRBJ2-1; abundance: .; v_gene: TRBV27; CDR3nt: TGTGCCAGCAGTTTATCCCTAGACAATGAGCAGTTCTTC; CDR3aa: CASSLSLDNEQFF
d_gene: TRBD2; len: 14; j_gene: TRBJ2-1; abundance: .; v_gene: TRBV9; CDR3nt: TGTGCCAGCAGCCTCTACACTAGCGCCAATGAGCAGTTCTTC; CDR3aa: CASSLYTSANEQFF
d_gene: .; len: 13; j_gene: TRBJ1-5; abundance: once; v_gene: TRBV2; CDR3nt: TGTGCCAGCACCCAGGGCAGTAATCAGCCCCAGCATTTT; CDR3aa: CASTQGSNQPQHF
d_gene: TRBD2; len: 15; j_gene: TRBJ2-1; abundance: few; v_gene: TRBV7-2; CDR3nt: TGTGCCAGCAGCTTCAGACTAGCGGGAGGGAATGAGCAGTTCTTC; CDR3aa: CASSFRLAGGNEQFF
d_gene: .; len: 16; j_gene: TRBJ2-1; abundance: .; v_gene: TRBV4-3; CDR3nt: TGCGCCAGCAGCCCCCAGGGGAGCGAATCTTACAATGAGCAGTTCTTC; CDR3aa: CASSPQGSESYNEQFF
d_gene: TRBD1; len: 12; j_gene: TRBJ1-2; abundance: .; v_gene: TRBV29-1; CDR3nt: TGCAGCGTTGAAAAAGGGACAGCCGGGCACACCTTC; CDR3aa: CSVEKGTAGHTF
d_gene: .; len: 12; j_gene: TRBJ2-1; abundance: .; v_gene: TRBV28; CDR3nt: TGTGCCAGCAGTTTTCTTGGAGGACAGTCGTTCTTC; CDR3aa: CASSFLGGQSFF
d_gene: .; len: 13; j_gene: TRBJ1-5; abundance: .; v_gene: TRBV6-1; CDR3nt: TGTGCCAGCAGTGAGGGTCGGGATCAGCCCCAGCATTTT; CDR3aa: CASSEGRDQPQHF
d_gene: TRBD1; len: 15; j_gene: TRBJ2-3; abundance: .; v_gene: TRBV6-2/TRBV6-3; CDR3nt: TGTGCCAGCAGTTACTCGGACAGGGTAATAGATACGCAGTATTTT; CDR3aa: CASSYSDRVIDTQYF
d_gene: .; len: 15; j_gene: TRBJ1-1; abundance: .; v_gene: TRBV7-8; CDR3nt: TGTGCCAGCAGCATAAGAGCAGGGGTTAACACTGAAGCTTTCTTT; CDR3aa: CASSIRAGVNTEAFF
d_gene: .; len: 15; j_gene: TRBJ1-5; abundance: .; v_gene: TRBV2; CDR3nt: TGTGCCAGCAGACCCGACAGGAGGAGCAATCAGCCCCAGCATTTT; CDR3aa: CASRPDRRSNQPQHF
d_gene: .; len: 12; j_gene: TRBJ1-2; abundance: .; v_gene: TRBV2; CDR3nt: TGTGTCAGCAGCTCACAGGGCTATGGCTACACCTTC; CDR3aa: CVSSSQGYGYTF
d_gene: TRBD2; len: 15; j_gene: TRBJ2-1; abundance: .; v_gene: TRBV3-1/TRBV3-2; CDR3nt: TGTGCCAGCAGCCAAGGGGGACTAGCGGGAGGGCCTGGCTTCTTC; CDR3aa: CASSQGGLAGGPGFF
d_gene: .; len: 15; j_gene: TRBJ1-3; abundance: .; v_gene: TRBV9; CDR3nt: TGTGCCAGCAGCGCGGACAAGACCTCTGGAAACACCATATATTTT; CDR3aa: CASSADKTSGNTIYF
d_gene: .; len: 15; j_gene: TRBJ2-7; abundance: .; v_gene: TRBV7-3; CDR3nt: TGTGCCAGCAGCTTAAAGGGGGGGCTAAATTACGAGCAGTACTTC; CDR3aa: CASSLKGGLNYEQYF
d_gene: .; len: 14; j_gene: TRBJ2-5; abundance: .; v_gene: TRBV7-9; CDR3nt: TGTGCCAGCAGCTTTTACGGGGGACAAGAGACCCAGTACTTC; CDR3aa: CASSFYGGQETQYF
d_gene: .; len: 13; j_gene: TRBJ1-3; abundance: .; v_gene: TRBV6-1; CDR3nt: TGTGCCAGCAGTGAGACAGCTGGAAACACCATATATTTT; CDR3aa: CASSETAGNTIYF
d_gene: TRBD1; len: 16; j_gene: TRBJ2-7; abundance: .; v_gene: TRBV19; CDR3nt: TGTGCCAGTAGTCCGAGACAGGGACCAGGATGGGGCGAGCAGTACTTC; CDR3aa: CASSPRQGPGWGEQYF
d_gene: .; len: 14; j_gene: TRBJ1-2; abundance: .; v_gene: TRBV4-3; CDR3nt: TGCGCCAGCAGCCATGAACGACAGGCTCAAGGCTACACCTTC; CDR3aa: CASSHERQAQGYTF